One and the same sample provided the 9 T cell receptor beta chains below, sequenced in a study of blood T cell repertoires in COVID-19. The method was immunoSEQ multiplex PCR; TCRdb's version includes in-frame clones alone and lacks a portion of them. The sample carries roughly 330,000 clones, more than 75% recorded once. The sequenced sample consisted of peripheral blood. Receptors originate from a woman aged 45-65 years with acute or convalescent COVID-19.

This chain connects TRBV29-1 to TRBJ2-3; 10 bases agree with TRBD2. Trimming cost V 4 bases and J 4 bases; bases outside gene matches: 5. The CDR3 has 14 residues. CDR1 SQVTM and CDR2 ANQGSEA come from the germline V gene. CDR3 nucleotides: TGCAGCGTTGTAGCGGGAGGATACGCAGATACGCAGTATTTT. This encodes CSVVAGGYADTQYF.

The chain carries TRBV7-8 and TRBJ1-6; 7 nucleotides align to TRBD1. This CDR3 spans 19 amino acids. Per germline, CDR1 SGHVS and CDR2 FQNEAQ. Unmatched junction bases numbered 11, after V lost 3 bases and J lost 0 bases. The CDR3 sequence is CASSFRWRQGSSYNSPLHF. The CDR3 DNA follows: TGTGCCAGCAGCTTCCGATGGAGACAGGGAAGCTCCTATAATTCACCCCTCCACTTT.

This clone was picked up one time. The chain combines TRBV4-2 with TRBJ1-1, with TRBD1 as a possible D gene (6 bases). The germline gives CDR1 LGHNA, CDR2 YNFKEQ. This CDR3 is 16 amino acids long. V was clipped by 4 bases and J by 1 base, with 16 bases between them. The CDR3 spells CASSRNTGTRNTEAFF. In DNA form, the CDR3 reads TGTGCCAGCAGCCGGAATACAGGGACAAGGAACACTGAAGCTTTCTTT.

The V call is TRBV5-5, the J call TRBJ1-1; 7 bases agree with TRBD1. J gave up 5 bases and V 5 bases, and 15 bases lay outside the gene matches. The CDR3 spans 16 residues. Germline V gives CDR1 SGHKS, CDR2 YYEKEE (reference sequence). The CDR3 nucleotides read TGTGCCAGCAGGGACCGTGACAGGGCCTCGGGGACTGAAGCTTTCTTT. This gives the protein CASRDRDRASGTEAFF.

The chain has TRBV7-9 and TRBJ1-4; 7 nucleotides line up with TRBD1. The V gene's germline CDR1 is SEHNR and CDR2 FQNEAQ (reference sequence). The junction had 5 bases not matched to a gene; V was cut back by 2 bases and J by 5 bases. There are 15 residues in the CDR3. DNA of the CDR3: TGTGCCAGCAGCTTAAGACAGGGCCTAAATGAAAAACTGTTTTTT. Translation gives CASSLRQGLNEKLFF.

The V call is TRBV19, the J call TRBJ2-5; 10 bases align to TRBD2. This CDR3 has 15 residues. The ends lost 2 bases at V and 7 bases at J; junction bases unmatched: 7. Germline CDR1 and CDR2: LNHDA and SQIVND (reference sequence). For the CDR3, the DNA is TGTGCCAGTAGTATACTAGCGGGAGATGGGGTGACCCAGTACTTC. Amino acid sequence: CASSILAGDGVTQYF.

The chain couples TRBV24-1 to TRBJ1-2; D might be TRBD1 (5 bases). There are 13 residues in the CDR3. V lost 4 bases, J lost 6 bases, and 11 bases lay in between. Germline V gives CDR1 KGHDR, CDR2 SFDVKD. This CDR3 is CATSERPGNGYTF. CDR3 bases: TGTGCCACCAGTGAAAGGCCAGGGAATGGCTACACCTTC.

This clone was recorded once. The chain uses TRBV7-2 and TRBJ2-1, with a tentative D call TRBD2 (5 bases). CDR1 is SGHTA, CDR2 FQGNSA, per germline. Trimming removed 5 bases from V and 0 bases from J, with 14 bases in between. There are 16 residues in the CDR3. The CDR3 nucleotides are TGTGCCAGCAGCATCGCGCGGGTGAGCTCCTACAATGAGCAGTTCTTC. This sequence encodes CASSIARVSSYNEQFF.

V gene TRBV27 combines with J gene TRBJ2-7; 9 bases agree with TRBD2. The CDR3 runs 15 residues. Germline V gene sequence: CDR1 MNHEY, CDR2 SMNVEV (reference sequence). V shed 4 bases, J shed 4 bases, and the junction held 8 bases outside the gene matches. The CDR3 reads CASSSRGRAMYEQYF. CDR3 in DNA: TGTGCCAGCAGTTCGCGCGGGAGGGCCATGTACGAGCAGTACTTC.